This TCR beta chain was identified during a study of T cell responses to AZD1222 COVID-19 vaccine. Whole-study context: Combined were second doses at about 4 or about 12 weeks. Broader study findings: The donor cohort was predominantly white British with a female majority, and clonal diversity may have been underestimated.

To note about this clone: What it binds is not known.

V dropped 4 bases and J dropped 9 bases, with 10 bases sitting between them. Per the germline V gene, CDR1 is SGHVS and CDR2 is FQNEAQ. CDR3 length: 12 amino acids. Clones were read by immunoSEQ multiplex PCR, and TCRdb kept only the in-frame ones, dropping some. Altogether around 140,000 clones are present, under 90% being singletons, with the ten largest covering 20% to 25%. The receptor was derived from an adult in good health. The source material was peripheral blood, sampled on day 0 of AZD1222 vaccination. This chain uses TRBV7-8 with TRBJ1-3; D not certain. In DNA, the CDR3 is TGTGCCAGCAGCTCGACTCTCGGCACCATATATTTT. It translates to CASSSTLGTIYF. Using reference TRBV7-8 and TRBJ1-3 for the parts outside the CDR3, the full variable domain is GAGVSQSPRYKVAKRGQDVALRCDPISGHVSLFWYQQALGQGPEFLTYFQNEAQLDKSGLPSDRFFAERPEGSVSTLKIQRTQQEDSAVYLCASSSTLGTIYFGEGSWLTVV.